The 30 T cell receptor beta chains below were found in one sample sequenced in a study of blood T cell repertoires in COVID-19 (dated by TCRdb to 2018 to 2021). The library was built by means of the immunoSEQ multiplex PCR assay. The source is immuneACCESS, and TCRdb retained only in-frame sequences with V and J called. Part of the clones is not carried over; for the studies checked, unresolved V genes explain less than half of this, and the remainder is unexplained. This sample has roughly 260,000 clones in its table, and roughly 90% of those were observed once. 2% to 2.5% of the sample is in the top ten clones. The sample consisted of peripheral blood. The origin of the receptors is a woman aged 45-65 years who had recovered from COVID-19.

The gene calls are TRBV5-4 and TRBJ2-7, with 8 nucleotides matching TRBD1. The CDR3 consists of 17 residues. Germline assignment: CDR1 SGHNT and CDR2 YYREEE (reference sequence). V lost 1 base, J lost 6 bases, and 15 bases stayed unmatched. CDR3 in amino acids: CASSLKFVRQGNSEQYF. CDR3 coding DNA: TGTGCCAGCAGCTTGAAGTTTGTGAGACAGGGGAATTCCGAGCAGTACTTC.

The V and J genes are TRBV5-6 and TRBJ1-2, with TRBD1 matching 11 bases. Germline assignment: CDR1 SGHDT and CDR2 YYEEEE. The ends lost 2 bases at V and 2 bases at J; junction bases unmatched: 8. The CDR3 runs to 17 residues. The CDR3 reads CASSFLRRTGGNYGYTF. In DNA form, the CDR3 reads TGTGCCAGCAGCTTCTTAAGACGGACAGGGGGCAACTATGGCTACACCTTC.

This clone has a single count. This chain links TRBV28 with TRBJ2-5; perhaps TRBD1 as D (5 bases). Trimming cost V 0 bases and J 1 base, with 9 bases left between them. The CDR3 loop spans 15 amino acids. The germline gives CDR1 MDHEN, CDR2 SYDVKM. The CDR3 sequence: CASSLWQGSQETQYF. CDR3 coding DNA: TGTGCCAGCAGTTTATGGCAGGGATCCCAAGAGACCCAGTACTTC.

The J gene is TRBJ2-3, the V gene TRBV25-1, with 11 bases lining up with TRBD1. CDR1 and CDR2 from the germline V gene are MGHDK and SYGVNS. V trimming: 9 bases; J trimming: 7 bases; junction bases outside the gene matches: 9. The CDR3 loop spans 14 amino acids. CDR3 residues: CASQGQGARNTQYF. The CDR3 region has the DNA TGTGCCAGTCAAGGACAGGGGGCGCGGAATACGCAGTATTTT.

The chain recombines TRBV28 with TRBJ2-2, with 10 bases that match TRBD1. Germline CDR1 MDHEN, CDR2 SYDVKM. The J segment lost 6 bases and the V segment lost 10 bases, leaving 14 bases of the junction unmatched. This CDR3 has 16 amino acids. Here the CDR3 reads CATLTSGQGKSGELFF. CDR3 coding DNA: TGTGCCACCCTCACTTCGGGACAGGGGAAGTCCGGGGAGCTGTTTTTT.

The chain combines TRBV5-4 with TRBJ2-5, with D possibly being TRBD1 (6 bases). Trimming shortened V by 3 bases and J by 3 bases, and 15 bases separated the two germline ends. Germline V gene lookup returns CDR1 SGHNT and CDR2 YYREEE (reference sequence). The CDR3 sequence is 15 residues long. The CDR3 reads CASSYARGREETQYF. In DNA form, the CDR3 reads TGTGCCAGCAGCTACGCCAGGGGCAGAGAAGAGACCCAGTACTTC.

The chain recombines TRBV18 with TRBJ2-1; 7 bases line up with TRBD1. The V and J ends lost 3 bases and 3 bases, in that order; junction bases with no gene match: 8. Germline values: CDR1 KGHSH, CDR2 LQKENI. The CDR3 loop spans 16 amino acids. In DNA, the CDR3 is TGTGCCAGCTCACCCCCTGGACAGGCCCGCTACAATGAGCAGTTCTTC. Its translation is CASSPPGQARYNEQFF.

The chain couples TRBV7-8 to TRBJ1-2, with D unresolved. The CDR3 covers 13 residues. The germline CDR1 and CDR2 sequences are SGHVS and FQNEAQ. Trimming removed 1 base from V and 4 bases from J, with 7 bases in between. For the CDR3, the DNA is TGTGCCAGCAGCTTAGAAACTGGCTATGGCTACACCTTC. Encoded protein: CASSLETGYGYTF.

V is TRBV5-8 and J is TRBJ1-4; D perhaps matches TRBD1 (6 bases). CDR3 length: 15 amino acids. Germline lookup yields CDR1 SGHTS and CDR2 YDEGEE. With 2 bases removed from V and 7 bases from J, the gap between germline ends came to 15 bases. Written as DNA, the CDR3 is TGTGCCAGCAGCTTAGGGCAGGGGAGCGGTGAAAAACTGTTTTTT. It encodes CASSLGQGSGEKLFF.

The V call is TRBV9, the J call TRBJ1-1; 8 nucleotides agree with TRBD1. The ends lost 0 bases at V and 5 bases at J; junction bases unmatched: 6. The germline CDR1 and CDR2 sequences are SGDLS and YYNGEE. This CDR3 has 15 amino acids. The CDR3 sequence is CASSVGTGLGTEAFF. Written as DNA, the CDR3 is TGTGCCAGCAGCGTAGGGACAGGGTTAGGGACTGAAGCTTTCTTT.

V is TRBV6-5 and J is TRBJ1-3; D is undetermined. Trimming removed 0 bases from V and 1 base from J, with 10 bases in between. Germline V gene data show CDR1 as MNHEY and CDR2 as SVGAGI. This CDR3 has 16 residues. The CDR3 DNA follows: TGTGCCAGCAGTTACTCTTCGAGGTCTTCTGGAAACACCATATATTTT. Amino acids: CASSYSSRSSGNTIYF.

The V call is TRBV15, the J call TRBJ2-7; TRBD2 is a possible D gene (6 bases). Per the germline V gene, CDR1 is LNHNV and CDR2 is YYDKDF (reference sequence). Trimming shortened V by 5 bases and J by 2 bases, and 10 bases separated the two germline ends. The CDR3 covers 13 residues. CDR3 nucleotide sequence: TGTGCCACCAGCTCCCCGGGGGCCTACGAGCAGTACTTC. As protein: CATSSPGAYEQYF.

The gene calls are TRBV30 and TRBJ1-6, with 7 bases lining up with TRBD1. The J segment lost 10 bases and the V segment lost 4 bases, leaving 7 bases of the junction unmatched. CDR1 is GTSNPN and CDR2 is SVGIG in the germline V gene (reference sequence). CDR3 length equals 13 residues. CDR3 sequence reads: CAWTTGLDSPLHF. The DNA for the CDR3 is TGTGCCTGGACGACAGGGTTAGACTCACCCCTCCACTTT.

The chain combines TRBV5-1 with TRBJ1-5; D not resolved. The CDR3 is made up of 16 amino acids. Germline V gene sequence: CDR1 SGHRS, CDR2 YFSETQ. V was trimmed by 0 bases and J by 1 base, leaving 11 bases between them. The CDR3: CASSLEGPGSNQPQHF. The CDR3 DNA sequence: TGCGCCAGCAGCTTGGAAGGCCCCGGGAGCAATCAGCCCCAGCATTTT.

This clone has only one observation. The V call is TRBV3-1 (or the pseudogene TRBV3-2), the J call TRBJ2-5; D gene uncertain. The CDR3 has 17 residues. Per the germline V gene, CDR1 is LGHDT and CDR2 is YNNKEL (reference sequence). Trimming pared 0 bases from V and 0 bases from J, leaving 14 bases between. In DNA form, the CDR3 reads TGTGCCAGCAGCCAAGAATCGAAGGCGGTGTACCAAGAGACCCAGTACTTC. Amino acid sequence: CASSQESKAVYQETQYF.

Concerning this clone: This specimen includes other DNA sequences encoding the same CDR3. The rearrangement uses TRBV27 and TRBJ1-2; 7 bases match TRBD1. In germline, CDR1 is MNHEY, CDR2 SMNVEV (reference sequence). The CDR3 contains 14 residues. With 3 bases clipped from V and 4 bases from J, the junction kept 5 bases outside the gene matches. The chain's CDR3 is CASSLGGQPYGYTF. As DNA, the CDR3 is TGTGCCAGCAGTTTGGGGGGACAGCCCTATGGCTACACCTTC.

The chain recombines TRBV5-1 with TRBJ2-7; TRBD1 matches at 7 bases. This CDR3 has 12 amino acids. V dropped 5 bases and J dropped 6; count of bases not matched to a gene: 5. CDR1 is SGHRS, CDR2 YFSETQ, per germline. CDR3 amino acids: CASSIQGREQYF. The CDR3 DNA reads TGCGCCAGCAGTATACAGGGGCGCGAGCAGTACTTC.

This chain joins TRBV30 and TRBJ2-5; a weak D match, TRBD2 (5 bases). The CDR3 has 13 residues. Germline CDR1 and CDR2: GTSNPN and SVGIG (reference sequence). V lost 1 base, J lost 2 bases, and 8 bases lay in between. The DNA of the CDR3 is TGTGCCTGGAGTGGGCGGGTACAAGAGACCCAGTACTTC. Amino acids: CAWSGRVQETQYF.

The V and J genes are TRBV5-1 and TRBJ2-2; TRBD1 matches at 9 bases. This CDR3 has 16 amino acids. V shed 4 bases, J shed 1 base, and the junction held 5 bases outside the gene matches. From germline, CDR1 is SGHRS and CDR2 YFSETQ. The chain's CDR3 is CASSPTGGLNTGELFF. The CDR3 nucleotides are TGCGCCAGCAGCCCGACAGGGGGGCTGAACACCGGGGAGCTGTTTTTT.

This chain joins TRBV5-6 and TRBJ1-1; the D is unclear. The V and J ends lost 0 bases and 0 bases respectively, with 6 bases between them. Germline CDR1 SGHDT, CDR2 YYEEEE. The CDR3 loop spans 14 amino acids. The CDR3, as DNA: TGTGCCAGCAGCTTGGGAGGTCTGAACACTGAAGCTTTCTTT. Amino acid sequence: CASSLGGLNTEAFF.

V and J are TRBV5-1 and TRBJ2-2, with 7 nucleotides matching TRBD1. Germline-derived CDR1 and CDR2 are SGHRS and YFSETQ. The ends lost 5 bases at V and 4 bases at J; junction bases unmatched: 8. This CDR3 comprises 15 residues. The CDR3 DNA reads TGCGCCAGCAGTCTACCGACAGGGTCCACCGGGGAGCTGTTTTTT. It encodes CASSLPTGSTGELFF.

This rearrangement joins TRBV29-1 to TRBJ2-3; 12 nucleotides match TRBD2. The trim removed 6 bases at V and 2 bases at J, leaving 6 bases unmatched. CDR3 length equals 15 residues. The germline V gene encodes CDR1 SQVTM and CDR2 ANQGSEA. The CDR3 DNA is TGCAGCGTCGCGGGACTAGCGGGCTTCACAGATACGCAGTATTTT. Translated: CSVAGLAGFTDTQYF.

This rearrangement joins TRBV9 to TRBJ1-2; possible D gene TRBD1, 5 bases. The germline V gene encodes CDR1 SGDLS and CDR2 YYNGEE. The V gene lost 5 bases and the J gene lost 8 bases, with 19 bases spanning the gap. The CDR3 is made up of 14 amino acids. The CDR3 protein is CASSAEGLMGGYTF. The CDR3 DNA reads TGTGCCAGCAGTGCGGAGGGGCTCATGGGGGGCTACACCTTC. The entire variable domain, with the rest obtained from reference TRBV9 and TRBJ1-2, is as follows: DSGVTQTPKHLITATGQRVTLRCSPRSGDLSVYWYQQSLDQGLQFLIQYYNGEERAKGNILERFSAQQFPDLHSELNLSSLELGDSALYFCASSAEGLMGGYTFGSGTRLTVV.

V is TRBV7-8 and J is TRBJ1-5; 7 positions agree with TRBD1. The CDR3 is made up of 16 amino acids. Unmatched junction bases numbered 10, after V lost 4 bases and J lost 4 bases. The germline V gene has CDR1 SGHVS and CDR2 FQNEAQ. The CDR3 region is CASSSKRVDRNQPQHF. The CDR3 DNA reads as TGTGCCAGCAGCTCGAAGAGGGTGGACAGGAATCAGCCCCAGCATTTT.

The chain is built from TRBV4-1 and TRBJ1-3; D is uncertain. V was trimmed by 4 bases and J by 0 bases, leaving 13 bases between them. CDR1 is MGHRA and CDR2 is YSYEKL in the germline V gene. This CDR3 comprises 16 residues. CDR3 region: CASSPYHELSGNTIYF. DNA of the CDR3: TGCGCCAGCAGCCCTTACCATGAGCTCTCTGGAAACACCATATATTTT.

The chain recombines TRBV6-5 with TRBJ1-2; TRBD1 agrees at 7 bases. The CDR3 is 14 residues long. With V trimmed by 4 bases and J by 10 bases, 12 bases remained unmatched. The germline gives CDR1 MNHEY, CDR2 SVGAGI. CDR3 residues: CASSFRQGITLYTF. In DNA, the CDR3 is TGTGCCAGCAGTTTCCGACAGGGAATAACTCTCTACACCTTC.

V gene TRBV11-2 combines with J gene TRBJ2-2; 8 bases line up with TRBD1. CDR3 length: 16 residues. With V trimmed by 6 bases and J by 3 bases, 9 bases remained unmatched. Per the germline V gene, CDR1 is SGHAT and CDR2 is FQNNGV. The CDR3 here is CASSTWTGRYTGELFF. The CDR3 DNA is TGTGCCAGCAGTACCTGGACAGGGAGGTACACCGGGGAGCTGTTTTTT.

This clone appeared a single time. The V call is TRBV14, the J call TRBJ2-1; D is perhaps TRBD2 (6 bases). The CDR3 contains 15 residues. Trimming cost V 3 bases and J 8 bases, with 17 bases left between them. CDR1 is SGHDN and CDR2 is FVKESK in the germline V gene. CDR3 bases: TGTGCCAGCAGCCATGGGACTTTCCTAACCGATGAGCAGTTCTTC. This codes for CASSHGTFLTDEQFF.

The chain joins TRBV5-4 to TRBJ2-7, with a possible D match to TRBD1 (5 bases). The germline gives CDR1 SGHNT, CDR2 YYREEE (reference sequence). The length of the CDR3 is 13 residues. Trimming left V 2 bases short and J 5 bases short, with 11 bases between. The CDR3 here is CASSLGHLNEQYF. The CDR3 DNA reads as TGTGCCAGCAGCTTAGGACACCTTAACGAGCAGTACTTC.

The chain carries TRBV28 and TRBJ2-3, with D hard to call. CDR1 and CDR2 from the germline V gene are MDHEN and SYDVKM. V was shortened by 6 bases and J by 0 bases, with 7 bases between the two germline ends. The CDR3 is 13 residues long. CDR3 nucleotide sequence: TGTGCCAGCAGGGTTAGAAGCACAGATACGCAGTATTTT. Protein sequence: CASRVRSTDTQYF.